Reported below is one T cell receptor (beta chain). Its target is not known. The protocol was immunoSEQ multiplex PCR, while the TCRdb copy is restricted to in-frame clones and leaves out a portion. The sample has some 60,000 clones, about four fifths seen once. V lost 8 bases and J 1 base, leaving 15 bases between the germline ends. The CDR3 runs to 15 residues. Germline CDR1 is SNHLY and CDR2 is FYNNEI. This record belongs to a study of glioma-infiltrating T cells after dendritic cell vaccination. Study-level findings and limits: The cohort had few patients with full blood and tumor sets.

As for time point: after dendritic cell vaccination, including at tumor progression/relapse. This receptor was obtained from a human donor with glioblastoma. The material sequenced was blood, taken after dendritic cell vaccination. V and J are TRBV2 and TRBJ1-5; D unclear. The CDR3 DNA follows: TGTGCCAGCGCAAGAGGGCGGGGAAGCAATCAGCCCCAGCATTTT. The encoded protein is CASARGRGSNQPQHF.